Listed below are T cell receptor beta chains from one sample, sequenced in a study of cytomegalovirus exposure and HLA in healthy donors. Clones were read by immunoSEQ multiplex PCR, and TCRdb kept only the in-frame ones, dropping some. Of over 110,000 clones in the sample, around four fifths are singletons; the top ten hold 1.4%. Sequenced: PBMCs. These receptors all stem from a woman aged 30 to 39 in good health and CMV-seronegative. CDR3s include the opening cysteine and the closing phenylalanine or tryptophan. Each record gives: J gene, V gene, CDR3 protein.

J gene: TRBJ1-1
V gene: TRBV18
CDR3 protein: CASSGWGAEAFF

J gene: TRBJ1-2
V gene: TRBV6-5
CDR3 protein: CASRDHDSIYGYTF

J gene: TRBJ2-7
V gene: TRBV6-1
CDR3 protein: CASTIRQGDYEQYF

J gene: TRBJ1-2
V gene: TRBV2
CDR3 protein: CASTRTGGNYGYTF

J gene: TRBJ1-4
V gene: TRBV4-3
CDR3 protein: CASSQGMSTNEKLFF

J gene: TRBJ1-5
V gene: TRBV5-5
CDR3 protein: CASSPASGQNQPQHF

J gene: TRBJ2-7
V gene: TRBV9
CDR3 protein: CASSVSPQGGYEQYF

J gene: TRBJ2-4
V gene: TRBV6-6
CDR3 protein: CASRKGQGGFKNIQYF

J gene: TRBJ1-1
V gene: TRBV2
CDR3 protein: CASSLNMNTEAFF

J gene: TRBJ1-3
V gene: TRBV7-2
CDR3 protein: CASSLRDSSGNTIYF

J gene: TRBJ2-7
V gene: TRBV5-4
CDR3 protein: CASSLESGHEQYF

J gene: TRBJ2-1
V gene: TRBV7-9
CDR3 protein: CASSDLAGGRFRQDEQFF

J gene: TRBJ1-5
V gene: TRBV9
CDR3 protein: CASSVGQGFQPQHF

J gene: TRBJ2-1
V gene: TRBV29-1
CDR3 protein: CSVTPLAGGAYNEQFF

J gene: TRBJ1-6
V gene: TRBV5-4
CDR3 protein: CASSRQGSANSPLHF

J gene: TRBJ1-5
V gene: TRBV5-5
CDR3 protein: CASNLRAGSDQPQHF

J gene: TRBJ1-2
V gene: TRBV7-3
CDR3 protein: CASSVTGGLGYTF

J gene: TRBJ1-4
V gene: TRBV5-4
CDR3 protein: CASSLRQGGGGGEKLFF

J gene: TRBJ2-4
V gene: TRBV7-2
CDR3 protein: CASSPRGNIQYF

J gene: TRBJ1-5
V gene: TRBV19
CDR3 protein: CASSIVAGFNQPQHF

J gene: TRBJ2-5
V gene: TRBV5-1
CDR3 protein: CASSAVGAETQYF

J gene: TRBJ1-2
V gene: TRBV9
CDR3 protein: CASSLPGTHYGYTF

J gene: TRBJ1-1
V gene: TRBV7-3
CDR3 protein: CASSPGIGTEAFF

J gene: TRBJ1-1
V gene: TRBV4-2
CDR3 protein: CASSQSDRGEEDTEAFF

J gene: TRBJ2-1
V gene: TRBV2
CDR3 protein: CASSAGQLLYNEQFF

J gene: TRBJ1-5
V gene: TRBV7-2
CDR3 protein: CASSLARQGMGQPQHF

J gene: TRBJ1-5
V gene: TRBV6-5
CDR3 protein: CASRITGFSNQPQHF

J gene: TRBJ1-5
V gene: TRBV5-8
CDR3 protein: CASSLGGGNQPQHF

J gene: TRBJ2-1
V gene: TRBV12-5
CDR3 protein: CASVPGWAGAYNEQFF

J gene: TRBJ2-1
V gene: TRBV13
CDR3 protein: CASSFGTTLYEQFF

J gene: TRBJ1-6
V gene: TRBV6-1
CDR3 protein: CASSELTRTGYNSPLHF

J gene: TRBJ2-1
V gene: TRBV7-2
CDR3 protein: CASSLDRVNEQFF

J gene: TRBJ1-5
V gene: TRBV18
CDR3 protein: CASSPPGQVSQPQHF

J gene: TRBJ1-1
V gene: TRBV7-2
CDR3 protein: CASRRPGGNTEAFF

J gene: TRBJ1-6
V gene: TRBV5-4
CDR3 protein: CASSSGQSSYNSPLHF